The clone carrying this T cell receptor beta chain showed up many times. Its target is not known. RNA transcripts gave rise to amplified TCR beta CDR3 regions. HTBI primers were the set used in a first-round RT-PCR of the TCR CDR3. A single record per CDR3 protein comes from TCRdb applying MiXCR to the multiplex PCR reads. Here the sample spans around 390,000 distinct CDR3 sequences, roughly 15% being singletons. The data were obtained in a study of T cells in Graves' hyperthyroidism and ophthalmopathy. The study left out patients who had uncontrolled infection, other autoimmune disease, pregnancy or lactation. Diagnosis rested on symptoms, serum thyroxine and TRAb, thyroid ultrasound, and orbital computed tomography. The PBMCs were sourced from fresh peripheral blood (about 10 ml). Germline V lookup: CDR1 MNHNS, CDR2 SASEGT. The CDR3 is made up of 14 amino acids. J gave up 10 bases and V 2 bases, and 6 bases lay outside the gene matches.

Broader study findings: Clonotypes that were expanded in thyroid above 0.001 mostly appeared in blood too.

Sequenced input: blood. The genes are TRBV6-1 and TRBJ1-1; TRBD1 agrees at 11 bases. The sequence was obtained from a woman younger than 45 with Graves' ophthalmopathy. The CDR3 coding sequence is TGTGCCAGCAGTGAAATTGGCGGGACAGGGGGAGCTTTCTTT. It encodes CASSEIGGTGGAFF.